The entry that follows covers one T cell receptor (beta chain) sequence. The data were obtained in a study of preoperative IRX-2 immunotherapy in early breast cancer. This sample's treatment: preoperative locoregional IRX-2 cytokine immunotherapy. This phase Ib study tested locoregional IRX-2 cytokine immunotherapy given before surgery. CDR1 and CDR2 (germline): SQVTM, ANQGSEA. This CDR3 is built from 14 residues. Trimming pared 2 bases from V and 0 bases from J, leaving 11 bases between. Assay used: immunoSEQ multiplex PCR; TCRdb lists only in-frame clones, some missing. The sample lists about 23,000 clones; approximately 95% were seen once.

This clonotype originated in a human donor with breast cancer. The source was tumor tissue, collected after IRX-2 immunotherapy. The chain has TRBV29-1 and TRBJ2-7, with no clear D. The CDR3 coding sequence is TGCAGCGTTGAATTTGCGGCGAGCTCCTACGAGCAGTACTTC. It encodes CSVEFAASSYEQYF.